A single sample gave rise to the 20 T cell receptor beta chains below, sequenced in a study of regulatory T cells in long-lasting Graves disease. Researchers made TCR beta libraries by using iRepertoire HTBI primers and running Arm-PCR on CDR3 regions. TCRdb re-called the multiplex PCR reads with MiXCR, one entry per CDR3 protein. The sample holds hundreds of thousands of distinct CDR3 sequences, approximately 15% seen once. Time point given: newly diagnosed GD, antithyroid drugs for less than 3 months. Isolated PBMC RNA provided the starting material for the TCR library. This same sample was also part of a study on T cells in Graves' hyperthyroidism and ophthalmopathy.

The sequencing here drew on peripheral blood mononuclear cells (PBMCs), taken at new diagnosis, from a patient treated with antithyroid drugs. The receptors come from a middle-aged woman with Graves disease.

This clonotype occurred many times. The gene calls are TRBV3-1 and TRBJ2-7; 10 nucleotides agree with TRBD2. Unmatched junction bases numbered 6, after V lost 1 base and J lost 3 bases. This CDR3 has 16 amino acids. In germline, CDR1 is LGHDT, CDR2 YNNKEL (reference sequence). The chain's CDR3 is CASSQGPSGSGYEQYF. CDR3 sequence (DNA): TGTGCCAGCAGCCAAGGTCCTAGCGGGAGTGGCTACGAGCAGTACTTC.

This clonotype was seen repeatedly, ten times or more. V usage is TRBV7-2 and J usage is TRBJ2-3; D not resolved. Per the germline V gene, CDR1 is SGHTA and CDR2 is FQGNSA. The V and J ends lost 3 bases and 2 bases respectively, with 9 bases between them. This CDR3 spans 14 amino acids. CDR3 sequence: CASSLQTFTDTQYF. CDR3 DNA sequence: TGTGCCAGCAGCTTGCAGACATTCACAGATACGCAGTATTTT.

In this sample, this clonotype turned up many times. This chain uses TRBV6-5 with TRBJ1-1, with 7 bases aligning to TRBD1. The CDR3 has 14 amino acids. The J segment lost 8 bases and the V segment lost 2 bases, leaving 8 bases of the junction unmatched. Germline-derived CDR1 and CDR2 are MNHEY and SVGAGI. CDR3 bases: TGTGCCAGCAGTTACCCTTTTGACAGGGACGAAGCTTTCTTT. It specifies CASSYPFDRDEAFF.

This clonotype has a count of ten or more. The rearrangement uses TRBV2 and TRBJ2-7; TRBD1 matches 8 bases. The trim removed 6 bases at V and 7 bases at J, leaving 8 bases unmatched. CDR1 and CDR2 from the germline V gene are SNHLY and FYNNEI. This CDR3 is 13 amino acids long. DNA for the CDR3: TGTGCCAGCAGAGAGACAGGGGCTGGGGAGCAGTACTTC. Translating it yields CASRETGAGEQYF.

This clonotype was recorded at least ten times. The J gene is TRBJ2-2, the V gene TRBV5-6; D gene ambiguous. The germline CDR1 and CDR2 sequences are SGHDT and YYEEEE. This CDR3 comprises 16 residues. The ends were cut back, 0 bases at V and 0 bases at J, with 9 bases in the middle. CDR3 nucleotides: TGTGCCAGCAGCTTGGTTCAAGCCGCGAACACCGGGGAGCTGTTTTTT. Its protein product is CASSLVQAANTGELFF.

The sample holds many counts of this clonotype. The chain has TRBV7-2 and TRBJ2-2; 7 bases fit TRBD1. Per the germline V gene, CDR1 is SGHTA and CDR2 is FQGNSA. The CDR3 has 15 amino acids. V was clipped by 5 bases and J by 1 base; unmatched bases: 4. This CDR3 is CASSLRGQNTGELFF. CDR3 DNA sequence: TGTGCCAGCAGCCTAAGGGGGCAGAACACCGGGGAGCTGTTTTTT.

The table lists this clonotype with a few counts. The J gene is TRBJ2-1, the V gene TRBV5-1; weak D call: TRBD1 (6 bases). This CDR3 spans 16 amino acids. From germline, CDR1 is SGHRS and CDR2 YFSETQ. The V gene lost 2 bases and the J gene lost 4 bases, with 16 bases spanning the gap. As DNA, the CDR3 is TGCGCCAGCAGCTTTCCAGGGGCCGGCATTTACAATGAGCAGTTCTTC. It codes for CASSFPGAGIYNEQFF.

This clonotype showed up many times. The chain's CDR3 is CAWSGDANEQFF. CDR3 coding DNA: TGTGCCTGGAGTGGCGACGCCAATGAGCAGTTCTTC. The chain combines TRBV30 with TRBJ2-1, with no clear D. Trimming left V 1 base short and J 6 bases short, with 7 bases between. CDR1 and CDR2 from the germline V gene are GTSNPN and SVGIG (reference sequence). The CDR3 length is 12 residues.

V gene TRBV12-3 or TRBV12-4 combines with J gene TRBJ2-1, with 13 bases matching TRBD2. Trimming cost V 7 bases and J 8 bases; bases outside gene matches: 8. This CDR3 region has 15 residues. The CDR3 loop reads CASITQTSGRHEQFF. The CDR3 DNA reads as TGTGCCAGCATAACCCAGACTAGCGGGAGGCATGAGCAGTTCTTC.

This clonotype appeared many times. V usage is TRBV11-2 and J usage is TRBJ2-1; D tentatively fits TRBD1 or TRBD2 (5 bases each). Trimming took off 4 bases at V and 4 bases at J, with 17 bases between the two ends. Germline CDR1 reads SGHAT; CDR2 reads FQNNGV. The CDR3 is 16 amino acids. CDR3 sequence reads: CASSSPGLAGYNEQFF. The CDR3 coding sequence is TGTGCCAGCAGCTCCCCGGGGCTAGCAGGTTACAATGAGCAGTTCTTC.

The genes are TRBV19 and TRBJ2-7, with TRBD2 matching over 10 bases. This CDR3 spans 14 amino acids. Germline CDR1 is LNHDA and CDR2 is SQIVND (reference sequence). The V gene end was trimmed by 3 bases and the J gene end by 3 bases; junction bases not matched to a gene: 2. CDR3 in amino acids: CASSIASGSYEQYF. CDR3 nucleotides: TGTGCCAGTAGTATTGCTAGCGGGAGCTACGAGCAGTACTTC.

V and J are TRBV27 and TRBJ2-3; D is ambiguous. The germline gives CDR1 MNHEY, CDR2 SMNVEV (reference sequence). The V and J ends lost 3 bases and 4 bases respectively, with 8 bases between them. The CDR3 contains 13 residues. Here the CDR3 DNA reads TGTGCCAGCAGTTTCCTATTCGCAGATACGCAGTATTTT. This sequence encodes CASSFLFADTQYF.

This clonotype has a count of ten or more. This chain uses TRBV28 with TRBJ2-5; weak D call: TRBD2 (6 bases). This CDR3 has 16 amino acids. CDR1 is MDHEN and CDR2 is SYDVKM in the germline V gene. V gave up 7 bases and J gave up 0 bases, with 18 bases separating them. The CDR3 sequence is CASTSGPGFDQETQYF. The CDR3 DNA reads TGTGCCAGCACCAGCGGGCCCGGTTTTGACCAAGAGACCCAGTACTTC.

CDR3 nucleotide sequence: TGCAGCGCCGTCAAGGGGACAGGGGGCGCGAATGAAAAACTGTTTTTT. This gives the protein CSAVKGTGGANEKLFF. This chain joins TRBV29-1 and TRBJ1-4, with TRBD1 matching 12 bases. Germline lookup yields CDR1 SQVTM and CDR2 ANQGSEA. V was clipped by 7 bases and J by 5 bases; unmatched bases: 11. This CDR3 has 16 residues.

Remarks on this clonotype: A read error may be the cause here, since a much bigger clone is one base away. The rearrangement links TRBV11-2 to TRBJ1-2; unclear D gene. The CDR3 has 13 residues. V gave up 8 bases and J gave up 5 bases, with 15 bases separating them. The germline gives CDR1 SGHAT, CDR2 FQNNGV. CDR3 protein: CASGTDRQYGYTF. CDR3 DNA: TGTGCCAGCGGCACCGACCGTCAATATGGCTACACCTTC.

The chain uses TRBV29-1 and TRBJ2-2; TRBD2 is a possible D gene (6 bases). Per germline, CDR1 SQVTM and CDR2 ANQGSEA. This CDR3 spans 11 amino acids. V was pared by 7 bases and J by 4 bases, with 7 bases between. CDR3 coding DNA: TGCAGCGGAGCGGGCACCGGGGAGCTGTTTTTT. Protein: CSGAGTGELFF.

Ten or more counts support this clonotype. This sequence joins TRBV16 and TRBJ2-2; 11 bases agree with TRBD1. The CDR3 is made up of 18 amino acids. After removal of 4 bases from V and 0 bases from J, the junction contained 7 bases not matched to a gene. Germline loops: CDR1 KGHSY, CDR2 FQNENV. The CDR3 DNA reads TGTGCCAGCAGCCCCAGGACAGGGGGCACAGCGAACACCGGGGAGCTGTTTTTT. Translated, it gives CASSPRTGGTANTGELFF.

This clonotype has more than one count but fewer than ten. The DNA of the CDR3 is TGTGCCTGGAGTGGGGTACACACTGAAGCTTTCTTT. This codes for CAWSGVHTEAFF. The chain recombines TRBV30 with TRBJ1-1; D unclear. With 1 base removed from V and 3 bases from J, the gap between germline ends came to 6 bases. The CDR3 has 12 residues. Germline lookup yields CDR1 GTSNPN and CDR2 SVGIG (reference sequence).

This clonotype was counted a few times. This chain links TRBV4-3 with TRBJ2-1; 9 nucleotides agree with TRBD1. Trimming took 6 bases from V and 4 from J; bases not matched to a gene: 7. The CDR3 totals 15 residues. The germline V gene has CDR1 LGHNA and CDR2 YSLEER. CDR3 sequence: CASRSRGQGYNEQFF. Written as DNA, the CDR3 is TGCGCCAGCAGGTCCAGGGGACAGGGATACAATGAGCAGTTCTTC.

This clonotype was observed a few times. The chain uses TRBV15 and TRBJ2-7; TRBD2 is a possible D gene (5 bases). The V end was cut by 0 bases, the J end by 9 bases, with 18 bases between. Per the germline V gene, CDR1 is LNHNV and CDR2 is YYDKDF (reference sequence). The CDR3 covers 15 residues. The CDR3 region is CATSRDQEGSTSQYF. CDR3 sequence (DNA): TGTGCCACCAGCAGAGATCAAGAGGGATCTACGTCGCAGTACTTC. The complete variable domain, with remaining parts taken from reference TRBV15 and TRBJ2-7, reads DAMVIQNPRYQVTQFGKPVTLSCSQTLNHNVMYWYQQKSSQAPKLLFHYYDKDFNNEADTPDNFQSRRPNTSFCFLDIRSPGLGDTAMYLCATSRDQEGSTSQYFGPGTRLTVT.